This TCR beta chain was found in a study of PD-1 blockade in mismatch repair-deficient tumors. The wider study: Patients had about a dozen mismatch repair-deficient cancer types and were previously treated and progressing.

All patients were mismatch repair deficient, assessed by either PCR or immunohistochemistry. TCRs were sequenced from a few patients responding to pembrolizumab. Libraries were prepared by immunoSEQ multiplex PCR; TCRdb keeps only in-frame clonotypes and omits some of them. The data hold 90,000 to 130,000 clones, with 65% to 80% observed a single time. Study-wide results and caveats: After pembrolizumab, tumor-resident clones rose rapidly, then generally contracted before radiologic responses.

The CDR3 contains 10 residues. Between the trimmed V and J ends, which lost 5 bases and 12 bases, there was a span of 8 bases. CDR1 and CDR2 from the germline V gene are SNHLY and FYNNEI. This clone showed up just a few times. Its antigen is still unknown. The TCR originated in an adult with mismatch repair-deficient cancer. This material consisted of peripheral blood, taken 60 to 65 weeks after starting pembrolizumab. The J gene is TRBJ2-1, the V gene TRBV2; D is undetermined. CDR3 amino acids: CASSRLWQFF. CDR3 bases: TGTGCCAGCAGTAGGTTATGGCAGTTCTTC. Full variable domain (rest looked up from reference TRBV2 and TRBJ2-1): EPEVTQTPSHQVTQMGQEVILRCVPISNHLYFYWYRQILGQKVEFLVSFYNNEISEKSEIFDDQFSVERPDGSNFTLKIRSTKLEDSAMYFCASSRLWQFFGPGTRLTVL.